This is a list of T cell receptor beta chains from one sample in a study of blood T cell repertoires in COVID-19. Clones were sequenced by immunoSEQ multiplex PCR, and TCRdb holds only the in-frame ones, with some missing. This sample carries over 200,000 clones, roughly 84% of them seen once, and the ten largest clones take less than 5.5%. Sequences were obtained from peripheral blood. These receptors were taken from a man in his fifties or sixties with active or convalescent COVID-19. CDR3s include the opening cysteine and the closing phenylalanine or tryptophan. The order of the fields is CDR3 protein, CDR3 DNA, V gene, D gene, J gene, clone size. A D gene is named only where the DNA matches it firmly. Expanded clones are given a class, and other clones once, few, many or no size at all.

CASSLQVYNEQFF	TGTGCCAGCAGCTTACAGGTTTACAATGAGCAGTTCTTC	TRBV7-2	-	TRBJ2-1	-
CASIGTGSGNTIYF	TGTGCCAGTATTGGGACAGGCTCTGGAAACACCATATATTTT	TRBV19	TRBD1	TRBJ1-3	-
CASSEDREETQYF	TGTGCCAGCAGCGAGGACAGGGAAGAGACCCAGTACTTC	TRBV13	TRBD1	TRBJ2-5	-
CASRGGGLAGRNEQFF	TGTGCCAGCAGAGGAGGGGGACTAGCGGGACGGAATGAGCAGTTCTTC	TRBV2	TRBD2	TRBJ2-1	-
CAISESGAGAALAQYF	TGTGCCATCAGTGAGTCCGGAGCGGGGGCCGCTTTGGCCCAGTACTTC	TRBV10-3	TRBD2	TRBJ2-5	-
CASSLDLAGSGNTIYF	TGTGCCAGCAGCTTAGATCTCGCGGGCTCTGGAAACACCATATATTTT	TRBV11-2	-	TRBJ1-3	-
CASGALAAGELFF	TGTGCCAGCGGGGCACTAGCGGCCGGGGAGCTGTTTTTT	TRBV2	TRBD2	TRBJ2-2	-
CASSLSSGGADTQYF	TGTGCCAGCAGCTTGTCTAGCGGGGGAGCAGATACGCAGTATTTT	TRBV7-3	TRBD2	TRBJ2-3	-
CASSYSRGANYGYTF	TGTGCCAGCAGTTACTCCAGGGGGGCTAACTATGGCTACACCTTC	TRBV6-5	TRBD1	TRBJ1-2	-
CASSYAGQGNEKLFF	TGTGCCAGCAGTTACGCGGGACAGGGAAATGAAAAACTGTTTTTT	TRBV6-2/TRBV6-3	TRBD1	TRBJ1-4	-
CASSPEGPTDTQYF	TGTGCCAGCAGCCCCGAGGGCCCCACAGATACGCAGTATTTT	TRBV7-3	-	TRBJ2-3	-
CASSDRRGTGMEKLFF	TGTGCCAGCAGCGACCGGAGGGGGACAGGGATGGAAAAACTGTTTTTT	TRBV5-4	TRBD1	TRBJ1-4	-
CASSRLADTDTQYF	TGTGCCAGCAGTCGACTAGCGGACACAGATACGCAGTATTTT	TRBV27	TRBD2	TRBJ2-3	-
CASIGGEGLRGYTF	TGTGCCTCTATAGGGGGGGAGGGCCTAAGAGGCTACACCTTC	TRBV7-2	-	TRBJ1-2	-
CATSRDVGGRTGELFF	TGTGCCACCAGCAGAGACGTGGGGGGGCGGACCGGGGAGCTGTTTTTT	TRBV15	-	TRBJ2-2	-
CASRGGQGTEKLFF	TGTGCCAGCAGGGGGGGACAGGGTACTGAAAAACTGTTTTTT	TRBV28	TRBD1	TRBJ1-4	-
CASSPLRGSSSYEQYF	TGTGCCAGCAGCCCCCTCCGGGGTTCGAGCTCCTACGAGCAGTACTTC	TRBV5-4	-	TRBJ2-7	-
CASTSTGRPNEKLLF	TGTGCCAGCACCAGCACAGGACGGCCTAATGAAAAACTGCTTTTT	TRBV9	-	TRBJ1-4	-
CASIGTGRTEAFF	TGTGCCAGTATCGGGACAGGGAGAACTGAAGCTTTCTTT	TRBV19	TRBD1	TRBJ1-1	-
CASSQGLARPNYEQYF	TGTGCCAGCAGCCAAGGACTCGCGAGACCTAACTACGAGCAGTACTTC	TRBV3-1/TRBV3-2	-	TRBJ2-7	-
CAISVGQGYEQYF	TGTGCCATCAGTGTGGGACAGGGTTACGAGCAGTACTTC	TRBV10-3	TRBD1	TRBJ2-7	once
CASNRGGQATHYTF	TGTGCCAGCAACCGCGGGGGACAGGCCACCCACTACACCTTC	TRBV5-5	TRBD1	TRBJ1-2	once
CASRLLSGNTIYF	TGTGCCAGCAGACTGCTCTCTGGAAACACCATATATTTT	TRBV6-6	-	TRBJ1-3	-
CASSFAHGVGEKLFF	TGTGCCAGCAGCTTTGCGCACGGGGTGGGGGAAAAACTGTTTTTT	TRBV12-1	-	TRBJ1-4	-
CASGSGADTQYF	TGTGCCAGCGGAAGCGGGGCAGATACGCAGTATTTT	TRBV5-4	TRBD2	TRBJ2-3	-
CASSYSRGRNSPLHF	TGTGCCAGCAGTTACAGCAGGGGGCGAAACTCACCCCTCCACTTT	TRBV6-5	TRBD1	TRBJ1-6	-
CASSIAGQYKQPQHF	TGTGCCAGTAGTATAGCCGGACAGTATAAACAGCCCCAGCATTTT	TRBV19	-	TRBJ1-5	few
CAWGEQANTIYF	TGTGCCTGGGGAGAACAGGCCAACACCATATATTTT	TRBV30	-	TRBJ1-3	once
CASSLDRDNEKLFF	TGCGCCAGCAGCCTAGACAGGGATAATGAAAAACTGTTTTTT	TRBV5-1	TRBD1	TRBJ1-4	once
CASSKDGGESNQPQHF	TGTGCCAGCAGCAAAGATGGGGGGGAAAGCAATCAGCCCCAGCATTTT	TRBV21-1	-	TRBJ1-5	-
CASGSGANVLTF	TGTGCGTCAGGGTCAGGGGCCAACGTCCTGACTTTC	TRBV30	-	TRBJ2-6	-
CASSPGQYEQYF	TGTGCCAGCAGCCCGGGACAGTACGAGCAGTACTTC	TRBV7-2	TRBD1	TRBJ2-7	-
CATSRGVSSSYEQYF	TGTGCCACCAGCAGAGGGGTTTCTAGCTCCTACGAGCAGTACTTC	TRBV15	-	TRBJ2-7	-
CASSEVESEQFF	TGTGCCAGCAGTGAAGTAGAATCTGAGCAGTTCTTC	TRBV6-1	-	TRBJ2-1	once
CASSPLDRVSTPNYGYTF	TGTGCCAGCTCACCACTCGACAGGGTATCAACCCCCAACTATGGCTACACCTTC	TRBV18	TRBD1	TRBJ1-2	-
CASSGGDTEAFF	TGTGCCAGCTCGGGAGGGGACACTGAAGCTTTCTTT	TRBV7-8	-	TRBJ1-1	-
CASRGTMGLVEKLFF	TGTGCCAGCAGGGGAACGATGGGGCTGGTTGAAAAACTGTTTTTT	TRBV6-6	-	TRBJ1-4	-
CATRTGGVELNNYGYTF	TGTGCCACGAGGACAGGGGGCGTCGAACTGAATAACTATGGCTACACCTTC	TRBV24-1	TRBD1	TRBJ1-2	-
CAPAGGLETQYF	TGCGCCCCCGCGGGGGGACTTGAGACCCAGTACTTC	TRBV10-1	TRBD2	TRBJ2-5	-
CAWSRKTGAGNTIYF	TGTGCCTGGAGTCGCAAGACAGGGGCTGGAAACACCATATATTTT	TRBV30	TRBD1	TRBJ1-3	-
CASSPGGTRQPQHF	TGTGCCAGTAGTCCAGGGGGCACGAGACAGCCCCAGCATTTT	TRBV19	TRBD1	TRBJ1-5	many
CASSLSSFSYGYTF	TGTGCCAGCAGCTTGAGTTCTTTTTCTTATGGCTACACCTTC	TRBV7-9	-	TRBJ1-2	-